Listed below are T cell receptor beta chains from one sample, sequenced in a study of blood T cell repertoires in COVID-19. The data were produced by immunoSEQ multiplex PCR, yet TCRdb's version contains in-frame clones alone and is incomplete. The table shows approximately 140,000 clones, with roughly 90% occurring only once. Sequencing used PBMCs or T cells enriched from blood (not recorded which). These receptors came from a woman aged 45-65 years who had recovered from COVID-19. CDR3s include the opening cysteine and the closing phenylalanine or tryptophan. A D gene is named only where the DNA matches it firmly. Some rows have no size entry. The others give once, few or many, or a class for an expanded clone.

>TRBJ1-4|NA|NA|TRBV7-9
CASGGALANEKLFF
TGTGCCAGCGGGGGCGCGTTAGCTAATGAAAAACTGTTTTTT
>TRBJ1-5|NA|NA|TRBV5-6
CASSLGGANSNQPQHF
TGTGCCAGCAGCTTGGGAGGAGCCAATAGCAATCAGCCCCAGCATTTT
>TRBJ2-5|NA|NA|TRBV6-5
CASSYSPGVGETQYF
TGTGCCAGCAGTTACTCGCCAGGGGTAGGAGAGACCCAGTACTTC
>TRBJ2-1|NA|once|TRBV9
CASSVSGGLESSYNEQFF
TGTGCCAGCAGCGTTTCTGGCGGTCTGGAGAGCTCCTACAATGAGCAGTTCTTC
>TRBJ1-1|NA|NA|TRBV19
CASSIDSGMTEAFF
TGTGCCAGTAGTATAGACTCAGGGATGACTGAAGCTTTCTTT
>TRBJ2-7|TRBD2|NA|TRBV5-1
CASSPRAGGTSSYEQYF
TGCGCCAGCAGCCCTCGGGCGGGGGGGACCAGCTCCTACGAGCAGTACTTC
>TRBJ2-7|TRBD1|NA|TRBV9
CASSPGQGGSYEQYF
TGTGCCAGCAGCCCAGGACAGGGAGGATCCTACGAGCAGTACTTC
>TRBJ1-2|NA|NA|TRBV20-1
CSAVQGYGYTF
TGCAGTGCCGTGCAGGGCTATGGCTACACCTTC
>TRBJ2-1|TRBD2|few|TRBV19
CASSIGGDYNEQFF
TGTGCCAGTAGTATCGGGGGGGACTACAATGAGCAGTTCTTC
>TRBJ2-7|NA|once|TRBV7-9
CASSSPLTGAYEQYF
TGTGCCAGCAGCTCCCCCCTGACGGGAGCTTACGAGCAGTACTTC
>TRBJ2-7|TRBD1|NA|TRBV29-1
CSVAATGGEQYF
TGCAGCGTTGCCGCGACAGGGGGCGAGCAGTACTTC
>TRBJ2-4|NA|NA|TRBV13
CASRVVVAKNIQYF
TGTGCCAGCAGAGTCGTAGTAGCCAAAAACATTCAGTACTTC
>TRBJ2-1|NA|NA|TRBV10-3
CAISGTIGGGYYNEQFF
TGTGCCATCAGCGGGACAATTGGCGGGGGCTACTACAATGAGCAGTTCTTC
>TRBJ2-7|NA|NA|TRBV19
CASSPLGQGKNEQYF
TGTGCCAGTAGCCCTCTTGGGCAGGGGAAAAACGAGCAGTACTTC
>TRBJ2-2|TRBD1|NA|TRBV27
CASRGTGRIGELFF
TGTGCCAGCCGCGGGACAGGGAGGATCGGGGAGCTGTTTTTT
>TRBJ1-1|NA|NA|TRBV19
CASLPGEVNTEAFF
TGTGCCAGTTTGCCGGGGGAGGTCAACACTGAAGCTTTCTTT
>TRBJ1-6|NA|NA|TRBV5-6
CASSLNRGSYNSPLHF
TGTGCCAGCAGCCTAAACCGGGGATCCTATAATTCACCCCTCCACTTT
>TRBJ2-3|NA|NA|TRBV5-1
CASSSLGLVVGDTQYF
TGCGCCAGCAGCTCTTTAGGCCTAGTGGTTGGGGATACGCAGTATTTT
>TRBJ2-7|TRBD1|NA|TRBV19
CASRGTGYEQYF
TGTGCCAGTAGAGGGACAGGTTACGAGCAGTACTTC
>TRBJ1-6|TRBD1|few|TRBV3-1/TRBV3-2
CASSPIHRGNSPLHF
TGTGCCAGCAGCCCCATACACAGGGGGAATTCACCCCTCCACTTT
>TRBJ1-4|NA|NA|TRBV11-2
CASSPPVDEKLFF
TGTGCCAGCAGTCCACCGGTGGATGAAAAACTGTTTTTT
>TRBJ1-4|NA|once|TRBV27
CASSLSGLANEKLFF
TGTGCCAGCAGTTTATCCGGGTTAGCTAATGAAAAACTGTTTTTT
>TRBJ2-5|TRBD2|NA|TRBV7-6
CASSSSGGPLWAQYF
TGTGCCAGCAGCTCTAGCGGGGGGCCGCTTTGGGCCCAGTACTTC
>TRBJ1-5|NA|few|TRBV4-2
CASSQDRKGDQPQHF
TGTGCCAGCAGCCAAGATCGGAAAGGGGATCAGCCCCAGCATTTT